The 28 T cell receptor beta chains given below trace back to one sample, sequenced in a study of blood T cell repertoires in COVID-19. TCRdb's table, derived via immunoSEQ multiplex PCR, lists solely in-frame clones and lacks some. Counted here are approximately 80,000 clones, about 85% occurring once; the ten biggest clones make up approximately 2.8%. Sequenced material: peripheral blood. All receptors derive from a woman of 80 years or more with COVID-19, enrolled during active disease.

The V call is TRBV14, the J call TRBJ1-6; D perhaps matches TRBD1 (5 bases). The CDR3 is 18 residues long. From germline, CDR1 is SGHDN and CDR2 FVKESK. V was pared by 4 bases and J by 0 bases, with 16 bases between. This CDR3 is CASSPLGGTSSYNSPLHF. In nucleotides, the CDR3 is TGTGCCAGCAGCCCTCTGGGGGGGACCAGCTCCTATAATTCACCCCTCCACTTT.

The chain recombines TRBV5-1 with TRBJ1-5, with D unclear. This CDR3 is 14 amino acids long. CDR1 and CDR2 from the germline V gene are SGHRS and YFSETQ. Deletions cut 0 bases from V and 3 bases from J, with 7 bases between. CDR3 sequence: CASSLAGVNQPQHF. The CDR3 region has the DNA TGCGCCAGCAGCTTGGCCGGGGTCAATCAGCCCCAGCATTTT.

The rearrangement links TRBV27 to TRBJ2-3, with D possibly being TRBD2 (5 bases). Germline V CDR1 and CDR2: MNHEY, SMNVEV (reference sequence). V lost 2 bases, J lost 4 bases, and 13 bases lay in between. This CDR3 has 15 residues. DNA for the CDR3: TGTGCCAGCAGTTTAGCGGGCCAACTCCCAGATACGCAGTATTTT. Translating it yields CASSLAGQLPDTQYF.

The chain links TRBV10-3 to TRBJ1-1; TRBD1 agrees at 7 bases. Germline values: CDR1 ENHRY, CDR2 SYGVKD. J gave up 0 bases and V 5 bases, and 6 bases lay outside the gene matches. This CDR3 is 15 amino acids long. The DNA of the CDR3 is TGTGCCATCAGTTACCAGGGGGGAATGAACACTGAAGCTTTCTTT. Amino acid sequence: CAISYQGGMNTEAFF.

V usage is TRBV25-1 and J usage is TRBJ2-7; TRBD1 matches 9 bases. Germline V lookup: CDR1 MGHDK, CDR2 SYGVNS. The CDR3 runs to 16 residues. V trimming: 4 bases; J trimming: 3 bases; junction bases outside the gene matches: 10. The CDR3 sequence is CASSGGTGGNLYEQYF. CDR3 DNA: TGTGCCAGCAGTGGGGGAACAGGGGGCAATCTCTACGAGCAGTACTTC.

The V call is TRBV18, the J call TRBJ1-1; 8 bases are shared with TRBD1. The CDR3 length is 15 residues. Germline CDR1 KGHSH, CDR2 LQKENI. With 5 bases clipped from V and 3 bases from J, the junction kept 8 bases outside the gene matches. CDR3 amino acids: CASSSRQGIDTEAFF. CDR3 nucleotides: TGTGCCAGCTCATCTCGACAGGGGATAGACACTGAAGCTTTCTTT. Full variable domain (rest looked up from reference TRBV18 and TRBJ1-1): NAGVMQNPRHLVRRRGQEARLRCSPMKGHSHVYWYRQLPEEGLKFMVYLQKENIIDESGMPKERFSAEFPKEGPSILRIQQVVRGDSAAYFCASSSRQGIDTEAFFGQGTRLTVV.

The rearrangement uses TRBV7-3 and TRBJ1-1; 9 nucleotides agree with TRBD1. Germline values: CDR1 SGHTA, CDR2 FQGTGA. J gave up 7 bases and V 1 base, and 1 base lay outside the gene matches. The CDR3 contains 13 residues. CDR3 nucleotides: TGTGCCAGCAGCTTAAACAGGGGGCTTGAAGCTTTCTTT. It encodes CASSLNRGLEAFF.

The V and J genes are TRBV18 and TRBJ2-7; D remains unclear. With 1 base removed from V and 3 bases from J, the gap between germline ends came to 7 bases. CDR1 is KGHSH and CDR2 is LQKENI in the germline V gene. This CDR3 region has 13 residues. The chain's CDR3 is CASSPQRSYEQYF. CDR3 coding DNA: TGTGCCAGCTCACCACAAAGGAGCTACGAGCAGTACTTC.

This rearrangement joins TRBV28 to TRBJ1-4; D is unresolved. The V and J ends lost 10 bases and 4 bases respectively, with 13 bases between them. This CDR3 is built from 13 residues. Germline-derived CDR1 and CDR2 are MDHEN and SYDVKM. The CDR3 region is CATTRSLNEKLFF. The CDR3 region has the DNA TGTGCCACCACTCGGTCCCTTAATGAAAAACTGTTTTTT.

This clone was detected only a few times. This chain joins TRBV29-1 and TRBJ1-2; 10 bases are a match to TRBD1. With V trimmed by 7 bases and J by 6 bases, 8 bases remained unmatched. Germline CDR1 SQVTM, CDR2 ANQGSEA. The CDR3 is made up of 13 amino acids. The CDR3 bases are TGCAGCGAGTGCGGGGACAGGGGCAATGGCTACACCTTC. It yields the protein CSECGDRGNGYTF.

The CDR3 bases are TGTGCCAGCTCACCTGTAAGACAGGTGGTTGACATTATGAATTCACCCCTCCACTTT. Translating gives CASSPVRQVVDIMNSPLHF. The V gene is TRBV18, the J gene TRBJ1-6; TRBD1 might be the D (6 bases). Germline CDR1 reads KGHSH; CDR2 reads LQKENI. The CDR3 totals 19 residues. V shed 3 bases and J shed 7 bases, with 25 bases lying between them.

The chain links TRBV5-6 to TRBJ1-5; no firm D call. Germline values: CDR1 SGHDT, CDR2 YYEEEE. This CDR3 has 16 residues. Between the trimmed V and J ends, which lost 2 bases and 1 base, there was a span of 13 bases. The CDR3 nucleotides read TGTGCCAGCAGCTTAAGACAAGCTGGAAGCAATCAGCCCCAGCATTTT. This codes for CASSLRQAGSNQPQHF.

The genes are TRBV6-2 or TRBV6-3 and TRBJ2-1; TRBD2 is a possible D gene (6 bases). Deletions cut 4 bases from V and 0 bases from J, with 10 bases between. The CDR3 is 15 amino acids. Germline CDR1 is MNHEY and CDR2 is SVGEGT. The CDR3: CASSLAATSYNEQFF. CDR3 DNA: TGTGCCAGCAGTTTAGCGGCGACCTCCTACAATGAGCAGTTCTTC.

The chain combines TRBV5-5 with TRBJ2-1; 14 bases agree with TRBD2. Unmatched junction bases numbered 2, after V lost 3 bases and J lost 9 bases. This CDR3 comprises 14 residues. The germline V gene encodes CDR1 SGHKS and CDR2 YYEKEE (reference sequence). CDR3 sequence: CASSSGTSGSEQFF. CDR3 coding DNA: TGTGCCAGCAGCTCGGGGACTAGCGGGAGTGAGCAGTTCTTC.

V is TRBV2 and J is TRBJ2-5, with D possibly TRBD2 on 6 matching bases. CDR1 is SNHLY and CDR2 is FYNNEI in the germline V gene. The CDR3 has 11 residues. Trimming removed 5 bases from V and 7 bases from J, with 8 bases in between. The CDR3 bases are TGTGCCAGCAGTCCCGGGGGGACCCAGTACTTC. Translation: CASSPGGTQYF.

The chain is built from TRBV6-2 or TRBV6-3 and TRBJ1-5; a weak D match, TRBD1 (5 bases). This CDR3 has 16 amino acids. Trimming cost V 6 bases and J 2 bases, with 17 bases left between them. Germline CDR1 and CDR2: MNHEY and SVGEGT. CDR3 region: CASSFQGGFGNQPQHF. CDR3 nucleotide sequence: TGTGCCAGCAGCTTCCAGGGAGGGTTCGGCAATCAGCCCCAGCATTTT.

Only a few counts were recorded for this clone. The gene calls are TRBV5-1 and TRBJ1-5; TRBD1 aligns across 9 bases. CDR3 length: 15 amino acids. J was trimmed by 2 bases and V by 4 bases; bases with no gene match: 4. Looked up from germline, CDR1 is SGHRS and CDR2 is YFSETQ. The CDR3 loop reads CASSPGQGGNQPQHF. CDR3 bases: TGCGCCAGCAGCCCGGGACAGGGTGGCAATCAGCCCCAGCATTTT.

As for this clone: In the same sample, other DNA sequences code for this CDR3. The chain uses TRBV5-1 and TRBJ2-3; 9 positions match TRBD2. The CDR3 has 16 amino acids. Germline loops: CDR1 SGHRS, CDR2 YFSETQ. Losses at the gene ends were 0 bases for V and 0 bases for J; bases not matched to a gene: 2. The CDR3 region has the DNA TGCGCCAGCAGCTTGGGGCTAGCGGGAAGCACAGATACGCAGTATTTT. Translation gives CASSLGLAGSTDTQYF.

This clone was recorded once. V is TRBV6-1 and J is TRBJ2-1; D is uncertain. This CDR3 is 16 amino acids long. Trimming took off 2 bases at V and 4 bases at J, with 15 bases between the two ends. From germline, CDR1 is MNHNS and CDR2 SASEGT. The CDR3 coding sequence is TGTGCCAGCAGTGAAAGACTCCATTACTCATACAATGAGCAGTTCTTC. Protein product: CASSERLHYSYNEQFF.

This clone occurred once. V gene TRBV27 combines with J gene TRBJ2-5, with 7 nucleotides matching TRBD1. Germline CDR1 MNHEY, CDR2 SMNVEV (reference sequence). The CDR3 is made up of 14 amino acids. With V trimmed by 2 bases and J by 5 bases, 5 bases remained unmatched. The CDR3 protein is CASSLRGRMETQYF. In nucleotides, the CDR3 is TGTGCCAGCAGTTTAAGGGGGCGCATGGAGACCCAGTACTTC.

The chain combines TRBV19 with TRBJ2-2, with 8 bases that match TRBD1. The CDR3 extends over 16 amino acids. The trim removed 5 bases at V and 5 bases at J, leaving 10 bases unmatched. CDR1 is LNHDA, CDR2 SQIVND, per germline (reference sequence). The CDR3 here is CASSLRTGTRTGELFF. The DNA of the CDR3 is TGTGCCAGTAGTCTTCGGACAGGGACACGGACCGGGGAGCTGTTTTTT.

This clone was seen a single time. DNA of the CDR3: TGTGCCAGCAGGGCGGGACAGGGTCCGTCCTATGGCTACACCTTC. Translation gives CASRAGQGPSYGYTF. J is TRBJ1-2 and V is TRBV2, with 9 nucleotides matching TRBD1. With 6 bases clipped from V and 4 bases from J, the junction kept 9 bases outside the gene matches. The V gene's germline CDR1 is SNHLY and CDR2 FYNNEI. This CDR3 region has 15 residues.

V and J are TRBV11-3 and TRBJ2-1, with 9 bases fitting TRBD1. Looked up from germline, CDR1 is SGHNT and CDR2 is YENEEA. CDR3 size: 15 residues. V lost 5 bases and J lost 1; bases outside the gene matches: 3. CDR3 protein: CASSTGTGSYNEQFF. In nucleotides, the CDR3 is TGTGCCAGCAGCACCGGGACAGGGTCCTACAATGAGCAGTTCTTC. The variable domain in full, completed from reference TRBV11-3 and TRBJ2-1, reads EAGVVQSPRYKIIEKKQPVAFWCNPISGHNTLYWYLQNLGQGPELLIRYENEEAVDDSQLPKDRFSAERLKGVDSTLKIQPAELGDSAVYLCASSTGTGSYNEQFFGPGTRLTVL.

The chain has TRBV2 and TRBJ1-1; 7 bases match TRBD1. Germline CDR1 and CDR2: SNHLY and FYNNEI. J gave up 4 bases and V 8 bases, and 10 bases lay outside the gene matches. The CDR3 covers 14 residues. DNA of the CDR3: TGTGCCAGCGATGAACAGGGGATTATCACTGAAGCTTTCTTT. This codes for CASDEQGIITEAFF.

The chain employs TRBV7-6 and TRBJ2-3, with TRBD1 identical over 10 bases. The CDR3 is 15 residues long. V trimming: 1 base; J trimming: 5 bases; junction bases outside the gene matches: 3. Germline V CDR1 and CDR2: SGHVS, FNYEAQ. This CDR3 is CASSLGQGAGDTQYF. The CDR3 DNA reads as TGTGCCAGCAGCTTAGGACAGGGGGCAGGAGATACGCAGTATTTT.

This clone was counted once. CDR3: CASSDPLLAGRQETQYF. DNA of the CDR3: TGTGCCAGCAGTGATCCCCTTCTAGCGGGACGGCAAGAGACCCAGTACTTC. The chain couples TRBV2 to TRBJ2-5, with TRBD2 matching 9 bases. Per the germline V gene, CDR1 is SNHLY and CDR2 is FYNNEI. V gave up 3 bases and J gave up 2 bases; unmatched junction bases: 10. The CDR3 consists of 17 residues. The variable domain in full, completed from reference TRBV2 and TRBJ2-5, reads EPEVTQTPSHQVTQMGQEVILRCVPISNHLYFYWYRQILGQKVEFLVSFYNNEISEKSEIFDDQFSVERPDGSNFTLKIRSTKLEDSAMYFCASSDPLLAGRQETQYFGPGTRLLVL.

J is TRBJ2-7 and V is TRBV27; possibly TRBD2 for D (5 bases). The germline V gene has CDR1 MNHEY and CDR2 SMNVEV (reference sequence). The V end was cut by 2 bases, the J end by 6 bases, with 17 bases between. This CDR3 contains 15 residues. CDR3 in amino acids: CASSLRGPLTSEQYF. The CDR3, as DNA: TGTGCCAGCAGTTTACGAGGGCCTTTGACTTCCGAGCAGTACTTC.

The chain is built from TRBV19 and TRBJ2-7, with TRBD1 identical over 9 bases. This CDR3 has 15 residues. The V segment lost 0 bases and the J segment 2 bases; nucleotides outside the gene matches: 2. Germline V gene data show CDR1 as LNHDA and CDR2 as SQIVND (reference sequence). CDR3 sequence: CASSIDWTGAYEQYF. CDR3 DNA sequence: TGTGCCAGTAGTATAGATTGGACAGGGGCCTACGAGCAGTACTTC.